The 10 T cell receptor beta chains presented below share a single source sample, sequenced in a study of shared clonotypes between healthy human individuals. The assay was immunoSEQ multiplex PCR, and TCRdb's table has in-frame clones only and misses some. The sample consists of some 980,000 clones, 70% to 85% of them appearing once. What was sequenced was memory CD4+ T cells sorted from blood. Indicated subset: CD45RA-negative fraction. The receptor source for this set is a young man in good health.

V is TRBV7-9 and J is TRBJ1-2; 7 positions agree with TRBD1. V shed 0 bases and J 5 bases; nucleotides not matched to a gene: 6. The CDR3 is made up of 15 amino acids. Looked up from germline, CDR1 is SEHNR and CDR2 is FQNEAQ (reference sequence). The CDR3 loop reads CASSLAGGGLYGYTF. CDR3 DNA sequence: TGTGCCAGCAGCTTAGCAGGGGGCGGCCTATATGGCTACACCTTC.

The gene calls are TRBV10-3 and TRBJ2-5; D may be TRBD1 (6 bases). Germline-derived CDR1 and CDR2 are ENHRY and SYGVKD. With 4 bases removed from V and 2 bases from J, the gap between germline ends came to 8 bases. There are 13 residues in the CDR3. This CDR3 reads CAISATGQETQYF. CDR3 bases: TGTGCCATCAGTGCGACAGGTCAAGAGACCCAGTACTTC.

V and J are TRBV7-2 and TRBJ2-5, with 13 bases matching TRBD2. With V trimmed by 5 bases and J by 4 bases, 4 bases remained unmatched. Germline CDR1 and CDR2: SGHTA and FQGNSA. The CDR3 contains 15 residues. The CDR3 is CASSGLAGVGETQYF. CDR3 DNA: TGTGCCAGCAGCGGACTAGCGGGAGTCGGAGAGACCCAGTACTTC.

The chain uses TRBV27 and TRBJ1-5; D is unresolved. Germline V gene data show CDR1 as MNHEY and CDR2 as SMNVEV (reference sequence). Trimming left V 3 bases short and J 7 bases short, with 16 bases between. This CDR3 is built from 15 residues. In DNA form, the CDR3 reads TGTGCCAGCAGTTTGTCCCGGGTCCCCGCGCAGCCCCAGCATTTT. Translation: CASSLSRVPAQPQHF.

The chain joins TRBV28 to TRBJ2-2; 10 bases match TRBD1. Germline CDR1 MDHEN, CDR2 SYDVKM. V shed 6 bases and J 4 bases; nucleotides not matched to a gene: 5. This CDR3 has 15 amino acids. As DNA, the CDR3 is TGTGCCAGCAGAGGAGACAGGGGGCGCACCGGGGAGCTGTTTTTT. Protein product: CASRGDRGRTGELFF.

Worth noting for this clone: The same CDR3 can be traced to other DNA sequences in this sample. The CDR3 loop is CASGDRSSYNSPLHF. The DNA for the CDR3 is TGTGCCAGCGGAGACAGGAGCTCCTATAATTCACCCCTCCACTTT. This rearrangement joins TRBV2 to TRBJ1-6, with a possible D match to TRBD1 (6 bases). This CDR3 has 15 residues. Between the trimmed V and J ends, which lost 8 bases and 0 bases, there was a span of 11 bases. Per the germline V gene, CDR1 is SNHLY and CDR2 is FYNNEI.

The chain uses TRBV7-9 and TRBJ1-3; 8 nucleotides agree with TRBD1. The V segment lost 6 bases and the J segment 0 bases; nucleotides outside the gene matches: 7. The length of the CDR3 is 16 residues. Germline values: CDR1 SEHNR, CDR2 FQNEAQ (reference sequence). Here the CDR3 DNA reads TGTGCCAGCAGATTGGACAGGGCGGGCTCTGGAAACACCATATATTTT. Its protein product is CASRLDRAGSGNTIYF.

The rearrangement uses TRBV7-5 and TRBJ2-2; TRBD2 is the table's D call, not checked against the DNA. TRBV7-5 is a pseudogene locus. This CDR3 is built from 10 residues. Here the CDR3 DNA reads TGTGCCAGAAGCTCTGGGGAGCTGTTTTTT. Protein sequence: CARSSGELFF.

V is TRBV2 and J is TRBJ2-5; D not certain. The V gene lost 5 bases and the J gene lost 4 bases, with 11 bases spanning the gap. The germline V gene has CDR1 SNHLY and CDR2 FYNNEI. This CDR3 spans 13 amino acids. CDR3 residues: CASSLIWGETQYF. Here the CDR3 DNA reads TGTGCCAGCAGTTTGATATGGGGAGAGACCCAGTACTTC.

The chain joins TRBV7-2 to TRBJ1-1; 8 bases map to TRBD1. Germline-derived CDR1 and CDR2 are SGHTA and FQGNSA. The CDR3 is made up of 14 amino acids. V was clipped by 5 bases and J by 6 bases; unmatched bases: 8. The CDR3, as DNA: TGTGCCAGCAGCCGGACAGGGATCACCCCTGAAGCTTTCTTT. Translation gives CASSRTGITPEAFF.